One T cell receptor (beta chain) is described in this entry. The data are from a study of regulatory T cells in long-lasting Graves disease. Relying on iRepertoire HTBI primers and Arm-PCR of CDR3 regions, the team built TCR beta libraries. Using its own MiXCR run on the multiplex PCR reads, TCRdb lists one record per CDR3 protein. The sample comprises approximately 490,000 distinct CDR3 sequences, 16% of which are singletons, and more than 9% rests with the top ten. Germline CDR1 and CDR2: SEHNR and FQNEAQ (reference sequence). This CDR3 is built from 14 residues. Time point here: newly diagnosed GD, antithyroid drugs for less than 3 months. The TCR library was made from RNA extracted from PBMCs. These data are also associated with another study on T cells in Graves' hyperthyroidism and ophthalmopathy.

V and J are TRBV7-9 and TRBJ1-1; D unclear. This sample comprised peripheral blood mononuclear cells (PBMCs), obtained at new diagnosis, from a patient treated with antithyroid drugs. The sequence was collected from a man between 35 and 55 years old with Graves disease. This CDR3 reads CADSASIVNTEAFF. CDR3 nucleotide sequence: TGTGCAGATTCGGCTTCCATAGTGAACACTGAAGCTTTCTTT.